This TCR beta chain emerged from a study of cytomegalovirus exposure and HLA in healthy donors. Germline V gene data show CDR1 as SNHLY and CDR2 as FYNNEI. The CDR3 has 14 amino acids. This clone has only one observation. Primers: 60 Vbeta forward and 13 Jbeta reverse. The method was immunoSEQ multiplex PCR; TCRdb's version includes in-frame clones alone and lacks a portion of them. Of roughly 55,000 clones in the sample, roughly 77% are singletons; the top ten hold around 2.4%. Sequenced input: PBMCs. This chain links TRBV2 with TRBJ2-5; 10 positions agree with TRBD1. The J call is in doubt because the DNA end fits TRBJ2-7 better. This receptor was obtained from a female donor in good health and CMV-seronegative. The CDR3 nucleotides read TGTGCCAGCAGAGCCGGGACAGGGGCCTACGAGCAGTACTTC. Translation gives CASRAGTGAYEQYF.